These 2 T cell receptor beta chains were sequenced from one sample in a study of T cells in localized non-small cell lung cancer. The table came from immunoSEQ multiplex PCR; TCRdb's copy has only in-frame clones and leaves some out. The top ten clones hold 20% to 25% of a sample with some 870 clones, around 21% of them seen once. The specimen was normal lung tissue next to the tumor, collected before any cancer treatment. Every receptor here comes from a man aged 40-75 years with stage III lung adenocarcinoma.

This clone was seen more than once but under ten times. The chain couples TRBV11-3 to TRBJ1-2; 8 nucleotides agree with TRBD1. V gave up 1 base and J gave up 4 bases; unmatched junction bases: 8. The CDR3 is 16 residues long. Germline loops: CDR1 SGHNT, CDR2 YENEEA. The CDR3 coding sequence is TGTGCCAGCAGCTTAGGAGCAGGGGGCAGTTTCTATGGCTACACCTTC. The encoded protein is CASSLGAGGSFYGYTF.

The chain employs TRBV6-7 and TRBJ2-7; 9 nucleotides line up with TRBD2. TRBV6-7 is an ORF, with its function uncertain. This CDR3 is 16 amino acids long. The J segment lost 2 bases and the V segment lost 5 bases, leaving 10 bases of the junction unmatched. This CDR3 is CASSPYLAGWTYEQYF. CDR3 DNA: TGTGCCAGCAGTCCCTACCTAGCGGGGTGGACCTACGAGCAGTACTTC.